This is a list of T cell receptor beta chains from one sample in a study of chemoradiotherapy in HPV16-positive cancers. Generated by immunoSEQ multiplex PCR, the TCRdb table keeps only in-frame clones and is missing some. The table has tens of thousands of clones, over 65% seen once. The source material was blood, sampled from a patient who underwent chemoradiotherapy. These TCRs come from a human donor with HPV-associated anogenital cancer. CDR3s include the opening cysteine and the closing phenylalanine or tryptophan. The D gene is left open where the match is weak. A clone size is listed for some rows: how often the clone was seen (once, few, many), or a class if it is expanded.

clone_size: .
cdr3_length: 16
d_call: .
v_call: TRBV11-2
j_call: TRBJ2-4
cdr3_nt: TGTGCCAGCAGCTTAGATGGGGGGGGGCTGGAAAACATTCAGTACTTC
cdr3_aa: CASSLDGGGLENIQYF

clone_size: .
cdr3_length: 15
d_call: TRBD1
v_call: TRBV7-2
j_call: TRBJ1-1
cdr3_nt: TGTGCCAGCAGCTTACAGGGGGCGGTGAACACTGAAGCTTTCTTT
cdr3_aa: CASSLQGAVNTEAFF

clone_size: .
cdr3_length: 17
d_call: TRBD1
v_call: TRBV19
j_call: TRBJ1-2
cdr3_nt: TGTGCCAGTTCTACAGGGGGGAGCGGTCCAACCAACTATGGCTACACCTTC
cdr3_aa: CASSTGGSGPTNYGYTF

clone_size: .
cdr3_length: 15
d_call: .
v_call: TRBV2
j_call: TRBJ1-5
cdr3_nt: TGTGCCAGCAGTGAGCAGGGTTCACGTAGTCAGCCCCAGCATTTT
cdr3_aa: CASSEQGSRSQPQHF

clone_size: .
cdr3_length: 16
d_call: .
v_call: TRBV7-2
j_call: TRBJ1-3
cdr3_nt: TGTGCCAGCAGCTCTACGACAGCTATCTCTGGAAACACCATATATTTT
cdr3_aa: CASSSTTAISGNTIYF

clone_size: once
cdr3_length: 16
d_call: TRBD1
v_call: TRBV18
j_call: TRBJ2-5
cdr3_nt: TGTGCCAGCTCCCCACTTGGGACAGGGGTTGGAGAGACCCAGTACTTC
cdr3_aa: CASSPLGTGVGETQYF

clone_size: .
cdr3_length: 16
d_call: TRBD1
v_call: TRBV27
j_call: TRBJ1-4
cdr3_nt: TGTGCCAGCAGTTTTAGTTCCCGACAGGGCCGGGAAAAACTGTTTTTT
cdr3_aa: CASSFSSRQGREKLFF

clone_size: .
cdr3_length: 18
d_call: TRBD1
v_call: TRBV14
j_call: TRBJ2-2
cdr3_nt: TGTGCCAGCAGCCAAATCTCGAGGACAGGCTCGAACACCGGGGAGCTGTTTTTT
cdr3_aa: CASSQISRTGSNTGELFF

clone_size: .
cdr3_length: 16
d_call: TRBD1
v_call: TRBV5-6
j_call: TRBJ2-2
cdr3_nt: TGTGCCAGCAGCCCCGATCGACAGGGGTTCACCGGGGAGCTGTTTTTT
cdr3_aa: CASSPDRQGFTGELFF

clone_size: .
cdr3_length: 15
d_call: .
v_call: TRBV4-1
j_call: TRBJ1-2
cdr3_nt: TGCGCCAGCAGCCAAGAGCTCTCAGGGTACTATGGCTACACCTTC
cdr3_aa: CASSQELSGYYGYTF

clone_size: .
cdr3_length: 15
d_call: .
v_call: TRBV27
j_call: TRBJ2-5
cdr3_nt: TGTGCCAGCAGTTTAACCCCGGACAGCCAAGAGACCCAGTACTTC
cdr3_aa: CASSLTPDSQETQYF

clone_size: .
cdr3_length: 16
d_call: .
v_call: TRBV25-1
j_call: TRBJ1-6
cdr3_nt: TGTGCCAGCAGACCCGGGACGGTTGAATATAATTCACCCCTCCACTTT
cdr3_aa: CASRPGTVEYNSPLHF

clone_size: .
cdr3_length: 10
d_call: .
v_call: TRBV6-1
j_call: TRBJ1-6
cdr3_nt: TGTGCCAGCAGTGAATTTCTCCTCCACTTT
cdr3_aa: CASSEFLLHF

clone_size: .
cdr3_length: 13
d_call: .
v_call: TRBV30
j_call: TRBJ2-3
cdr3_nt: TGTGCCTGGAGCCCTAGCGGCACAGATACGCAGTATTTT
cdr3_aa: CAWSPSGTDTQYF

clone_size: .
cdr3_length: 18
d_call: TRBD2
v_call: TRBV2
j_call: TRBJ2-5
cdr3_nt: TGTGCCAGCAGCGATAAAAAATTTGGACTAGCGGGGGTTGAGACCCAGTACTTC
cdr3_aa: CASSDKKFGLAGVETQYF

clone_size: .
cdr3_length: 12
d_call: .
v_call: TRBV7-9
j_call: TRBJ1-1
cdr3_nt: TGTGCCAGCAGCTTGGGCCTTTCTGAAGCTTTCTTT
cdr3_aa: CASSLGLSEAFF

clone_size: .
cdr3_length: 12
d_call: .
v_call: TRBV2
j_call: TRBJ1-5
cdr3_nt: TGTGCCAGCAGTACGATGAGGCAGCCCCAGCATTTT
cdr3_aa: CASSTMRQPQHF

clone_size: .
cdr3_length: 16
d_call: .
v_call: TRBV27
j_call: TRBJ1-6
cdr3_nt: TGTGCCAGCAGTTTAAATAGTGGGAAGCCAGATTCACCCCTCCACTTT
cdr3_aa: CASSLNSGKPDSPLHF

clone_size: .
cdr3_length: 11
d_call: .
v_call: TRBV2
j_call: TRBJ2-5
cdr3_nt: TGTGCCAGCAGTGAAGAGGAGACCCAGTACTTC
cdr3_aa: CASSEEETQYF

clone_size: .
cdr3_length: 16
d_call: TRBD1
v_call: TRBV6-1
j_call: TRBJ1-2
cdr3_nt: TGTGCCAGCAGTGAAGCGGGGGCAGGGGGCGCATATGGCTACACCTTC
cdr3_aa: CASSEAGAGGAYGYTF

clone_size: .
cdr3_length: 15
d_call: TRBD1
v_call: TRBV5-1
j_call: TRBJ1-1
cdr3_nt: TGCGCCAGCCGTCCCGGGACAGGGTTGAACACTGAAGCTTTCTTT
cdr3_aa: CASRPGTGLNTEAFF

clone_size: .
cdr3_length: 16
d_call: TRBD2
v_call: TRBV2
j_call: TRBJ2-3
cdr3_nt: TGTGCCAGCAGTCGTGGACTAGCGGGGGAGGCAGATACGCAGTATTTT
cdr3_aa: CASSRGLAGEADTQYF

clone_size: .
cdr3_length: 15
d_call: TRBD1
v_call: TRBV7-2
j_call: TRBJ2-3
cdr3_nt: TGTGCCAGCAACAAGGACAGGGCCTTGACAGATACGCAGTATTTT
cdr3_aa: CASNKDRALTDTQYF

clone_size: .
cdr3_length: 14
d_call: .
v_call: TRBV2
j_call: TRBJ1-3
cdr3_nt: TGTGCCAGCAGTGATACAGGGTGGGGAAACACCATATATTTT
cdr3_aa: CASSDTGWGNTIYF

clone_size: .
cdr3_length: 14
d_call: TRBD1
v_call: TRBV19
j_call: TRBJ1-5
cdr3_nt: TGTGCCAGTAGTGAAGGGGGCTTGGGTCAGCCCCAGCATTTT
cdr3_aa: CASSEGGLGQPQHF

clone_size: .
cdr3_length: 16
d_call: TRBD1
v_call: TRBV7-9
j_call: TRBJ1-3
cdr3_nt: TGTGCCAGCTCCCCGCCCGGGACAGGGCGCGGAAACACCATATATTTT
cdr3_aa: CASSPPGTGRGNTIYF

clone_size: .
cdr3_length: 16
d_call: .
v_call: TRBV7-8
j_call: TRBJ2-5
cdr3_nt: TGTGCCAGCAGCTCCGCCCGGACTGAGAGCGAAGAGACCCAGTACTTC
cdr3_aa: CASSSARTESEETQYF

clone_size: .
cdr3_length: 15
d_call: TRBD1
v_call: TRBV9
j_call: TRBJ2-2
cdr3_nt: TGTGCCAGCAGCGTAGGACAGGGGAGCACCGGGGAGCTGTTTTTT
cdr3_aa: CASSVGQGSTGELFF

clone_size: once
cdr3_length: 15
d_call: .
v_call: TRBV5-1
j_call: TRBJ2-3
cdr3_nt: TGCGCCAGCAGCTTGGGTAGCTCGAGCACAGATACGCAGTATTTT
cdr3_aa: CASSLGSSSTDTQYF

clone_size: once
cdr3_length: 15
d_call: TRBD2
v_call: TRBV5-4
j_call: TRBJ2-4
cdr3_nt: TGTGCCAGCAGCTGGGGGACTAGCGCTAAAAACATTCAGTACTTC
cdr3_aa: CASSWGTSAKNIQYF

clone_size: .
cdr3_length: 17
d_call: TRBD1
v_call: TRBV11-2
j_call: TRBJ1-1
cdr3_nt: TGTGCCAGCAGCTCCCAGACAGGGGCCGACATGAACACTGAAGCTTTCTTT
cdr3_aa: CASSSQTGADMNTEAFF

clone_size: .
cdr3_length: 13
d_call: TRBD1
v_call: TRBV10-3
j_call: TRBJ2-2
cdr3_nt: TGTGCCATCAGGGACAGGGACCCCGGGGAGCTGTTTTTT
cdr3_aa: CAIRDRDPGELFF

clone_size: .
cdr3_length: 17
d_call: TRBD2
v_call: TRBV7-8
j_call: TRBJ2-4
cdr3_nt: TGTGCCAGCAGCTTAGGTCTAGCGGGGTTATCCAAAAACATTCAGTACTTC
cdr3_aa: CASSLGLAGLSKNIQYF

clone_size: once
cdr3_length: 14
d_call: TRBD2
v_call: TRBV6-6
j_call: TRBJ2-7
cdr3_nt: TGTGCCAGCAGTTACTCGGCGGGGGGCTACGAGCAGTACTTC
cdr3_aa: CASSYSAGGYEQYF

clone_size: few
cdr3_length: 14
d_call: .
v_call: TRBV6-1
j_call: TRBJ2-2
cdr3_nt: TGTGCCAGCAGTCAGGGGCTCCTCACCGGGGAGCTGTTTTTT
cdr3_aa: CASSQGLLTGELFF

clone_size: few
cdr3_length: 14
d_call: TRBD2
v_call: TRBV2
j_call: TRBJ2-2
cdr3_nt: TGTGCCAGCGGGCGGGACTATAACACCGGGGAGCTGTTTTTT
cdr3_aa: CASGRDYNTGELFF

clone_size: once
cdr3_length: 15
d_call: .
v_call: TRBV4-2
j_call: TRBJ1-2
cdr3_nt: TGTGCCAGCAGCCCGGGCCCCGGGGCCGGGTATGGCTACACCTTC
cdr3_aa: CASSPGPGAGYGYTF

clone_size: .
cdr3_length: 15
d_call: .
v_call: TRBV18
j_call: TRBJ1-2
cdr3_nt: TGTGCCAGCTCACCCAAAGGGGAAACCTCCCGTGGCTACACCTTC
cdr3_aa: CASSPKGETSRGYTF

clone_size: .
cdr3_length: 14
d_call: .
v_call: TRBV18
j_call: TRBJ1-1
cdr3_nt: TGTGCCAGCTCACCCTCCTCCTTAAACACTGAAGCTTTCTTT
cdr3_aa: CASSPSSLNTEAFF

clone_size: .
cdr3_length: 14
d_call: .
v_call: TRBV5-1
j_call: TRBJ1-2
cdr3_nt: TGCGCCAGCAGCTTGGAGACAGCTAACTATGGCTACACCTTC
cdr3_aa: CASSLETANYGYTF

clone_size: .
cdr3_length: 14
d_call: .
v_call: TRBV6-5
j_call: TRBJ2-2
cdr3_nt: TGTGCCACAGGGTCGCGGCTCAACACCGGGGAGCTGTTTTTT
cdr3_aa: CATGSRLNTGELFF

clone_size: .
cdr3_length: 11
d_call: .
v_call: TRBV6-6
j_call: TRBJ1-2
cdr3_nt: TGTGCCAGCAGCGAAAACTATGGCTACACCTTC
cdr3_aa: CASSENYGYTF

clone_size: .
cdr3_length: 13
d_call: TRBD2
v_call: TRBV9
j_call: TRBJ2-3
cdr3_nt: TGTGCCAGCAGCGCTAGCGGGGGAAATACGCAGTATTTT
cdr3_aa: CASSASGGNTQYF

clone_size: .
cdr3_length: 16
d_call: .
v_call: TRBV10-3
j_call: TRBJ2-1
cdr3_nt: TGTGCCATCAGTGAGTCAGGGGGGGGGCTCTTCGGTTCCCAGTTCTTC
cdr3_aa: CAISESGGGLFGSQFF

clone_size: few
cdr3_length: 13
d_call: .
v_call: TRBV10-3
j_call: TRBJ1-4
cdr3_nt: TGTGCCATCAGTGGAGAGCGTAATGAAAAACTGTTTTTT
cdr3_aa: CAISGERNEKLFF

clone_size: .
cdr3_length: 13
d_call: .
v_call: TRBV2
j_call: TRBJ2-5
cdr3_nt: TGTGCCAGCAGTAGGGGCCAGGTAGAGACCCAGTACTTC
cdr3_aa: CASSRGQVETQYF

clone_size: .
cdr3_length: 17
d_call: TRBD1
v_call: TRBV5-6
j_call: TRBJ2-2
cdr3_nt: TGTGCCAGCAGCCTACTGGACAGGGGGTCGGGCACCGGGGAGCTGTTTTTT
cdr3_aa: CASSLLDRGSGTGELFF

clone_size: .
cdr3_length: 14
d_call: TRBD1
v_call: TRBV19
j_call: TRBJ1-1
cdr3_nt: TGTGCCAGTTCATCCGGGACAGGGACCACTGAAGCTTTCTTT
cdr3_aa: CASSSGTGTTEAFF

clone_size: .
cdr3_length: 14
d_call: .
v_call: TRBV7-9
j_call: TRBJ1-2
cdr3_nt: TGTGCCAGCAGCGACGGGCCGAAGGGCTATGGCTACACCTTC
cdr3_aa: CASSDGPKGYGYTF

clone_size: .
cdr3_length: 16
d_call: .
v_call: TRBV7-8
j_call: TRBJ1-1
cdr3_nt: TGTGCCAGCAGCTTAGGAAACAGGGTACTCCCAACTGAAGCTTTCTTT
cdr3_aa: CASSLGNRVLPTEAFF

clone_size: .
cdr3_length: 11
d_call: .
v_call: TRBV6-1
j_call: TRBJ2-3
cdr3_nt: TGTGCCAGCAGTAGCACAGATACGCAGTATTTT
cdr3_aa: CASSSTDTQYF

clone_size: .
cdr3_length: 12
d_call: .
v_call: TRBV6-5
j_call: TRBJ1-2
cdr3_nt: TGTGCCAGCAGGGACACGCTCTATGGCTACACCTTC
cdr3_aa: CASRDTLYGYTF

clone_size: .
cdr3_length: 12
d_call: .
v_call: TRBV29-1
j_call: TRBJ1-1
cdr3_nt: TGCAGCGTTGACGCGGATAACACTGAAGCTTTCTTT
cdr3_aa: CSVDADNTEAFF

clone_size: .
cdr3_length: 15
d_call: .
v_call: TRBV27
j_call: TRBJ1-1
cdr3_nt: TGTGCCAGCAGTAGACCCACAGGGTTGAACACTGAAGCTTTCTTT
cdr3_aa: CASSRPTGLNTEAFF

clone_size: .
cdr3_length: 17
d_call: .
v_call: TRBV2
j_call: TRBJ1-5
cdr3_nt: TGTGCCAGCAGTGATCTCAGGGGCACTGATAGCAATCAGCCCCAGCATTTT
cdr3_aa: CASSDLRGTDSNQPQHF

clone_size: .
cdr3_length: 15
d_call: TRBD1
v_call: TRBV19
j_call: TRBJ1-3
cdr3_nt: TGTGCCAGTAGTACGGACAGGGTTACTGGAAACACCATATATTTT
cdr3_aa: CASSTDRVTGNTIYF

clone_size: once
cdr3_length: 15
d_call: .
v_call: TRBV5-1
j_call: TRBJ1-1
cdr3_nt: TGCGCCAGCAGCCGAGGGAGACAGATGAACACTGAAGCTTTCTTT
cdr3_aa: CASSRGRQMNTEAFF

clone_size: .
cdr3_length: 16
d_call: .
v_call: TRBV11-2
j_call: TRBJ2-5
cdr3_nt: TGTGCCAGCAGCTTAGGGCGGCCCTGGGGTGAAGAGACCCAGTACTTC
cdr3_aa: CASSLGRPWGEETQYF

clone_size: .
cdr3_length: 16
d_call: TRBD2
v_call: TRBV28
j_call: TRBJ2-3
cdr3_nt: TGTGCCAGCAGTCCCGTCGCGGGGGGACTCACAGATACGCAGTATTTT
cdr3_aa: CASSPVAGGLTDTQYF